This is a list of T cell receptor beta chains from one sample in a study of T cell repertoires in ileal Crohn's disease. The data were produced by immunoSEQ multiplex PCR, yet TCRdb's version contains in-frame clones alone and is incomplete. The data contain 15,000 or so clones, around 80% of them singletons. The sequencing sample was made of ileal tissue. The source is an adult with Crohn's disease. CDR3s include the opening cysteine and the closing phenylalanine or tryptophan.

v_gene	j_gene	CDR3aa
TRBV2	TRBJ2-3	CASSEVGGGVDTQYF
TRBV5-1	TRBJ2-7	CASSSGQKRDEQYF
TRBV5-1	TRBJ2-2	CASSIWTSGTGELFF
TRBV7-2	TRBJ2-1	CASSLVFGTRNEQFF
TRBV5-1	TRBJ1-2	CASSLAAGSGYTF
TRBV28	-	CASSLLGAKVGDEQYF
TRBV19	TRBJ1-3	CASNRQGGSGNTIYF
TRBV11-2	-	CASSLPRDRALQHF
TRBV2	TRBJ2-7	CASSDPGLSSYEQYF
TRBV11-1	-	CASSGRGLSEQYF
TRBV7-8	TRBJ2-7	CASSYSDYEQYF
TRBV9	TRBJ2-5	CASSVAWAGEGTQYF
TRBV10-2	TRBJ1-5	CASSADPGGQPQHF
TRBV5-6	TRBJ2-7	CASSLSGTGGSTYEQYF
TRBV28	TRBJ2-2	CASSFGGGTGELFF
TRBV5-1	TRBJ2-5	CASSLSTGGGETQYF
TRBV30	TRBJ1-1	CAWSLDLNTEAFF
TRBV28	TRBJ2-3	CASSTPGPAGSTQYF
TRBV7-9	TRBJ2-3	CASSVTRPSGEDTQYF
TRBV7-2	TRBJ1-4	CASSLTGTGSEKLFF
TRBV5-1	TRBJ2-5	CASRHGTSGTPRQETQYF
TRBV28	TRBJ2-7	CASRIIAGGYEQYF
TRBV9	TRBJ1-2	CASSVGQGNYGYTF
TRBV18	TRBJ1-1	CASSPPGGLARNTEAFF
TRBV6-6	TRBJ2-7	CASSYLAGGNEQYF
TRBV9	TRBJ2-1	CASSPQGNEQFF